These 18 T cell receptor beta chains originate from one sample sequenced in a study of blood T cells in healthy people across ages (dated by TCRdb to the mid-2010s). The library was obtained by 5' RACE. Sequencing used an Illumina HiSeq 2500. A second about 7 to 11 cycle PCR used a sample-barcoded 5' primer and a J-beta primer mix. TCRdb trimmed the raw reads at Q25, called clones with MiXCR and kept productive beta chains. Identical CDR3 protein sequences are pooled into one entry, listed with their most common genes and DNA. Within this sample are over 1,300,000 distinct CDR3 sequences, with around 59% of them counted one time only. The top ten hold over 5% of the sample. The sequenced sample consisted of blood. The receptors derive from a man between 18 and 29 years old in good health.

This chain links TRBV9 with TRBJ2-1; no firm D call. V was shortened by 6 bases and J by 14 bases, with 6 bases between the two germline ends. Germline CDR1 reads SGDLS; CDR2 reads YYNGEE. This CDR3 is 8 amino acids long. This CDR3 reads CASNPEFF. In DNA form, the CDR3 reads TGTGCCAGCAACCCGGAGTTCTTC.

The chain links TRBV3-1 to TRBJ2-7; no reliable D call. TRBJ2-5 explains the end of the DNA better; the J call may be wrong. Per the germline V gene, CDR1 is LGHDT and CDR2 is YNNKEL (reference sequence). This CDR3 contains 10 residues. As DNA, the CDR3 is TGTGCCAGTGAGGAGGAGACCCAGTACTTC. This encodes CASEEETQYF.

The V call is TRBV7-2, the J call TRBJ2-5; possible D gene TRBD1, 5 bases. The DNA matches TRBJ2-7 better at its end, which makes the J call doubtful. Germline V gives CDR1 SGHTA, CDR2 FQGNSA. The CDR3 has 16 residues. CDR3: CASSLGGRGTPYEQYF. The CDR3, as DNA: TGTGCCAGCAGCTTAGGTGGTAGGGGCACCCCCTACGAGCAGTACTTC.

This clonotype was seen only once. The CDR3 coding sequence is TGCAGTGCTGGACGGACCCCGGGAACTAATGAAAAACTGTTTTTT. This gives the protein CSAGRTPGTNEKLFF. This sequence joins TRBV20-1 and TRBJ1-4; D remains unclear. The germline gives CDR1 DFQATT, CDR2 SNEGSKA (reference sequence). V was shortened by 5 bases and J by 1 base, with 14 bases between the two germline ends. There are 15 residues in the CDR3.

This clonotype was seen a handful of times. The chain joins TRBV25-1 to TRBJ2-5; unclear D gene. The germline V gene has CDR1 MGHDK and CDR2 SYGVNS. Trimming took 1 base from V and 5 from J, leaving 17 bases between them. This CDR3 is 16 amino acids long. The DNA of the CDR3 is TGTGCCAGCAGTGAATCCCCGACAAGCCTTAGTGAGACCCAGTACTTC. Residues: CASSESPTSLSETQYF.

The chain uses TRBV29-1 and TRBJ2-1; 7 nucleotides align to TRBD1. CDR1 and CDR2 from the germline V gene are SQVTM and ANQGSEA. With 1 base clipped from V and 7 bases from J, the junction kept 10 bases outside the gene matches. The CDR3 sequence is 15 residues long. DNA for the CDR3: TGCAGCGTTGAAGGCGAAACAGGGGTAGGGAATGAGCAGTTCTTC. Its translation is CSVEGETGVGNEQFF.

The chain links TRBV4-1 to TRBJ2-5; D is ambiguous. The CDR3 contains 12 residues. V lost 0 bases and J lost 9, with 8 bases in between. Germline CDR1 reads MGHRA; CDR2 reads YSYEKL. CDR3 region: CASSQDLGPQYF. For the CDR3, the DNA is TGCGCCAGCAGCCAAGATTTAGGTCCCCAGTACTTC.

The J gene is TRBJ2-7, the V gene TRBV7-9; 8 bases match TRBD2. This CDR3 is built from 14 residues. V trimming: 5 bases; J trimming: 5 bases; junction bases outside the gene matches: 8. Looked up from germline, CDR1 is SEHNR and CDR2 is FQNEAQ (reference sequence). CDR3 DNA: TGTGCCAGCAGCCCCAGTCCGACTAGCGACGAGCAGTACTTC. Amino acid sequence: CASSPSPTSDEQYF.

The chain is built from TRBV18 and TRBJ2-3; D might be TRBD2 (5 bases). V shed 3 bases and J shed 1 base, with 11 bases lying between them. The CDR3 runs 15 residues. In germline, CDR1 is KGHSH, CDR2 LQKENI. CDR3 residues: CASSPTKHGTDTQYF. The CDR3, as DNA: TGTGCCAGCTCACCGACTAAGCATGGCACAGATACGCAGTATTTT.

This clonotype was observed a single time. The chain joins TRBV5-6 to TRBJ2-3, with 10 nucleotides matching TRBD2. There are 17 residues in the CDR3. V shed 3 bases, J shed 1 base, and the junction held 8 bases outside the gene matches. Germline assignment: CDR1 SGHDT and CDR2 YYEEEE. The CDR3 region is CASSSTLGTSGTDTQYF. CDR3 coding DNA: TGTGCCAGCAGCTCAACTTTGGGGACTAGCGGCACAGATACGCAGTATTTT. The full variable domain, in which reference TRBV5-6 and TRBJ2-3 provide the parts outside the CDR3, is DAGVTQSPTHLIKTRGQQVTLRCSPKSGHDTVSWYQQALGQGPQFIFQYYEEEERQRGNFPDRFSGHQFPNYSSELNVNALLLGDSALYLCASSSTLGTSGTDTQYFGPGTRLTVL.

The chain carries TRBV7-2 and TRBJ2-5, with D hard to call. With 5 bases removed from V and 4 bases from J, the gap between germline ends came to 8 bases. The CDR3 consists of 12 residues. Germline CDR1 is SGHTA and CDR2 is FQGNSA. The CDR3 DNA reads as TGTGCCAGCAGCATCTTCGGAGAGACCCAGTACTTC. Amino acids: CASSIFGETQYF.

Here the CDR3 DNA reads TGCAGTGCTCGGCTTATGAGGACTGTACAAGAGACCCAGTACTTC. Encoded protein: CSARLMRTVQETQYF. This chain uses TRBV20-1 with TRBJ2-5; perhaps TRBD2 as D (5 bases). The CDR3 is made up of 15 amino acids. Looked up from germline, CDR1 is DFQATT and CDR2 is SNEGSKA (reference sequence). The V end was cut by 5 bases, the J end by 2 bases, with 18 bases between.

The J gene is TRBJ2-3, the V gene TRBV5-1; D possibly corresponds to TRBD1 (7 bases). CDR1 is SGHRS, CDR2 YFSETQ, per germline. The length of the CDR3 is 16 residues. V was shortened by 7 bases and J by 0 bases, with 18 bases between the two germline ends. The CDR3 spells CASGLPSGGSTDTQYF. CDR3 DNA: TGCGCCAGCGGACTACCTTCAGGGGGTAGCACAGATACGCAGTATTTT.

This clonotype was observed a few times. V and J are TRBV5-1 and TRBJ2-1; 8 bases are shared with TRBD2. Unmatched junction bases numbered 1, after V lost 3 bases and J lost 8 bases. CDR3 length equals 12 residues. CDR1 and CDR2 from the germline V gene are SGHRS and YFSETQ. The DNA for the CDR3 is TGCGCCAGCAGCTCAGCGGGAGATGAGCAGTTCTTC. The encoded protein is CASSSAGDEQFF.

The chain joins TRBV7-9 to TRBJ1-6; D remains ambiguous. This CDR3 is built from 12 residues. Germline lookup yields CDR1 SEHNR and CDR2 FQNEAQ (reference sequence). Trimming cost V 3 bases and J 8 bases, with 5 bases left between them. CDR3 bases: TGTGCCAGCAGCTTTGATGATTCACCCCTCCACTTT. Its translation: CASSFDDSPLHF.

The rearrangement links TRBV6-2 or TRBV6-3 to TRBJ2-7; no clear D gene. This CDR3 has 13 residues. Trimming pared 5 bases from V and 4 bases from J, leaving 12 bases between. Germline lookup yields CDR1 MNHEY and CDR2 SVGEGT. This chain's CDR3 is CASSRKSRYEQYF. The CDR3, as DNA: TGTGCCAGCAGTCGCAAATCGCGTTACGAGCAGTACTTC.

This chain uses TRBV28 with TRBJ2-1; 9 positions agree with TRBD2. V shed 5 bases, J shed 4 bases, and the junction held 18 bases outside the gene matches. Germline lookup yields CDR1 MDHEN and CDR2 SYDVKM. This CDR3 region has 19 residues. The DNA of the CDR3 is TGTGCCAGCAGTCTTTTGGGCCCCGCGGGGGGGCTAATTTACAATGAGCAGTTCTTC. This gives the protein CASSLLGPAGGLIYNEQFF.

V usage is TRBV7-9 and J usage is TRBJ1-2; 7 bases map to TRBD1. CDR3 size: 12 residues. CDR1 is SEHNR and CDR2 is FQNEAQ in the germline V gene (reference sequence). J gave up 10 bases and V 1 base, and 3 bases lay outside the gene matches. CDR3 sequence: CASSLGTGAYTF. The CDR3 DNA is TGTGCCAGCAGCTTAGGGACAGGAGCCTACACCTTC. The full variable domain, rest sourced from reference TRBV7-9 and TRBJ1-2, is DTGVSQNPRHKITKRGQNVTFRCDPISEHNRLYWYRQTLGQGPEFLTYFQNEAQLEKSRLLSDRFSAERPKGSFSTLEIQRTEQGDSAMYLCASSLGTGAYTFGSGTRLTVV.